The clone carrying this T cell receptor beta chain occurred many times. Its antigen remains unknown. RNA transcripts served as template for amplifying TCR beta CDR3 sequences. Second-round multiplex PCR followed a first-round RT-PCR using HTBI primers. MiXCR, run by TCRdb on the multiplex PCR reads, gives a single entry per CDR3 protein. The sample records approximately 460,000 distinct CDR3 sequences, 13% to 15% being singletons. The data stem from a study of Graves' ophthalmopathy and Graves' hyperthyroidism. J lost 10 bases, V lost 7 bases, and 5 bases had no gene match. The CDR3 is made up of 14 amino acids. CDR1 is ENHRY, CDR2 SYGVKD, per germline. Study-level results: Appearing in blood as well were most expanded thyroid clonotypes above 0.001 frequency.

The rearrangement uses TRBV10-3 and TRBJ1-6; 12 bases fit TRBD1. This sequence originates from a woman between 25 and 40 years old with Graves' ophthalmopathy. Sequencing used blood. The CDR3: CAITQGQGASPLHF. CDR3 sequence (DNA): TGTGCCATCACCCAGGGACAGGGGGCCTCACCCCTCCACTTT.